This TCR beta chain was sequenced during a study of cytotoxic CD8 clonotypes in ibrutinib-treated CLL. Study in general: Response sampling came at median around a year of treatment, ranging 6 to 36 months. Study-level results: Age-matched healthy donor levels were exceeded by baseline clonality, which tracked circulating CD8+ T-cell counts.

Trimming removed 6 bases from V and 1 base from J; junction bases left unmatched: 2. Germline loops: CDR1 MNHEY, CDR2 SVGAGI. The CDR3 covers 13 residues. Profiling relied on immunoSEQ multiplex PCR, and the TCRdb table lists in-frame clones only, not all of them. The sample has about 14,000 clones, less than 70% seen once. A word on this clone: The antigen is undetermined.

The gene calls are TRBV6-5 and TRBJ2-5, with 7 bases fitting TRBD2. The source of this sequence is a human donor with chronic lymphocytic leukemia. Sequences were derived from PBMCs, sampled before ibrutinib treatment. CDR3 coding DNA: TGTGCCAGCAGCTGGACTAGCCAAGAGACCCAGTACTTC. It encodes CASSWTSQETQYF.